This is a list of T cell receptor beta chains from one sample in a study of long-term antiretroviral therapy in people with HIV. Data came from immunoSEQ multiplex PCR; TCRdb stores just in-frame clones and leaves some out. The sample yields more than 15,000 clones, about 90% seen once. This sample comprised unsorted PBMCs, obtained about 2.4 years before starting antiretroviral therapy. The receptors come from a woman in her twenties or thirties with HIV. The CDR3 runs from the conserved cysteine through the conserved F or W. D genes are given only for firm matches. Size values are once, few and many counts, or a class for expanded clones, and some rows have none.

size	J	V	D	DNA	CDR3
-	TRBJ2-3	TRBV9	TRBD2	TGTGCCAGCAGCTCGAGACTAGCGGCCACAGATACGCAGTATTTT	CASSSRLAATDTQYF
-	TRBJ2-6	TRBV7-9	-	TGTGCCAGCAGCTTAGTAATCTCTGGGGCCAACGTCCTGACTTTC	CASSLVISGANVLTF
once	TRBJ1-2	TRBV7-9	TRBD1	TGTGCCAGCAGGGCAGGGGGCGCCGGCGCTGGCTACACCTTC	CASRAGGAGAGYTF
once	TRBJ2-4	TRBV7-2	-	TGTGCCAGCAGCTACAGGGTGGAAGCCAAAAACATTCAGTACTTC	CASSYRVEAKNIQYF
once	TRBJ2-3	TRBV7-9	-	TGTGCCAGCACCCACTACACAGATACGCAGTATTTT	CASTHYTDTQYF
-	TRBJ1-2	TRBV5-1	-	TGCGCCAGCAGTCACTCTGGGGACCCCTATGGCTACACCTTC	CASSHSGDPYGYTF
-	TRBJ1-2	TRBV23-1	-	TGCGCCAGCAGTACAAAAAAAATAAGCTATGGCTACACCTTC	CASSTKKISYGYTF
-	TRBJ2-7	TRBV7-6	-	TGTGCCAGCAGCTTAGCGGAGGGGGACGAGCAGTACTTC	CASSLAEGDEQYF
-	TRBJ2-2	TRBV5-1	-	TGCGCCAGCAGCCCTACCAGGGGCAACACCGGGGAGCTGTTTTTT	CASSPTRGNTGELFF
-	TRBJ1-3	TRBV30	TRBD1	TGTGCCTGGAGTGTGGACAGGGGAGGTGGAAACACCATATATTTT	CAWSVDRGGGNTIYF
once	TRBJ2-7	TRBV6-1	-	TGTGCGAGAGGTGGAGCCCGTCACGAGCAGTACTTC	CARGGARHEQYF
-	TRBJ1-1	TRBV7-9	-	TGTGCCAGCAGCTTAGGGGCAGGGACGGGGAACACTGAAGCTTTCTTT	CASSLGAGTGNTEAFF
-	TRBJ2-3	TRBV5-1	-	TGCGCCAGCAGCTGGGCTAGCTCCATAGATACGCAGTATTTT	CASSWASSIDTQYF
few	TRBJ1-3	TRBV11-2	-	TGTGCCAGCACCCACCAGGGGTCAAACACCATATATTTT	CASTHQGSNTIYF
once	TRBJ2-7	TRBV7-2	-	TGTGCCAGCAGCTCGGGGGCCTTCTCCTACGAGCAGTACTTC	CASSSGAFSYEQYF
-	TRBJ2-2	TRBV7-3	-	TGTGCCAGCAGCGCAGCGAACACCGGGGAGCTGTTTTTT	CASSAANTGELFF
few	TRBJ1-6	TRBV5-6	-	TGTGCCAGCAGCTTGCGGGTGGGGACTGGGAAAATACCCCTCCACTTT	CASSLRVGTGKIPLHF
few	TRBJ1-6	TRBV6-6	TRBD1	TGTGCCAGCAGTCGACAGGGGACACCCCTCCACTTT	CASSRQGTPLHF
-	TRBJ2-7	TRBV6-5	-	TGTGCCAGCAGTTACGACGGGAACTACGAGCAGTACTTC	CASSYDGNYEQYF
once	TRBJ1-4	TRBV7-2	TRBD1	TGTGCCAGCAGCTTAGTCGGACAGGGAAATGAAAAACTGTTTTTT	CASSLVGQGNEKLFF
-	TRBJ1-4	TRBV2	TRBD1	TGTGCCAGCAGCACCGGGACAGGGCCGAATGAAAAACTGTTTTTT	CASSTGTGPNEKLFF
-	TRBJ1-1	TRBV30	-	TGTGCCTGGACCACCATAATGAACACTGAAGCTTTCTTT	CAWTTIMNTEAFF
-	TRBJ2-2	TRBV7-3	-	TGTGCCAGCAGCTCAAGGGGCGGGTACACCGGGGAGCTGTTTTTT	CASSSRGGYTGELFF
-	TRBJ1-1	TRBV7-8	-	TGTGCCAGCAGCTTAGATCGGTTGAACACTGAAGCTTTCTTT	CASSLDRLNTEAFF
-	TRBJ1-1	TRBV6-6	-	TGTGCCAGCAGTTACTCGGCCGGACCAGGTTCCGAAGCTTTCTTT	CASSYSAGPGSEAFF
-	TRBJ2-7	TRBV29-1	-	TGCAGCGTTGAAGTGCAGGGGATGCCCTACGAGCAGTACTTC	CSVEVQGMPYEQYF
few	TRBJ1-1	TRBV27	-	TGTGCCAGCAGTTTAGTCGGCGGGACCTACACTGAAGCTTTCTTT	CASSLVGGTYTEAFF
-	TRBJ2-2	TRBV7-9	TRBD1	TGTGCCAGCAGCTACTTCCCAACAGGGGCGAACACCGGGGAGCTGTTTTTT	CASSYFPTGANTGELFF
-	TRBJ1-1	TRBV6-6	-	TGTGCCAGCACGATAATCACTGGACGGATGAACACTGAAGCTTTCTTT	CASTIITGRMNTEAFF
-	TRBJ2-7	TRBV7-3	-	TGTGCCAGCAGCTTAAACGGGAACGGTGGCGAGCAGTACTTC	CASSLNGNGGEQYF
-	TRBJ1-1	TRBV5-1	-	TGCGCCAGCAGCTTGGTGGAGTTGAACACTGAAGCTTTCTTT	CASSLVELNTEAFF
few	TRBJ1-1	TRBV6-5	TRBD1	TGTGCCTCAACAGGGGGCCCCCTTAACACTGAAGCTTTCTTT	CASTGGPLNTEAFF
once	TRBJ2-5	TRBV6-5	-	TGTGCCAGCAGTTACCTCCAGGGACAAGAGACCCAGTACTTC	CASSYLQGQETQYF
-	TRBJ2-3	TRBV19	-	TGTGCCAGTAAGGAACTGGGCGGCGGTATTAGCACAGATACGCAGTATTTT	CASKELGGGISTDTQYF
-	TRBJ2-7	TRBV7-9	-	TGTGCCAGCAGCTTAGGGTCTACTCCACCCTACGAGCAGTACTTC	CASSLGSTPPYEQYF
-	TRBJ1-2	TRBV4-1	-	TGCGCCAGCAGCCAAGAAAGAGGAGGAGCCTCGCCTAACTCCTACACCTTC	CASSQERGGASPNSYTF
-	TRBJ2-1	TRBV27	-	TGTGCCAGCAGTACTCACAGGGAAGGATCCTACAATGAGCAGTTCTTC	CASSTHREGSYNEQFF
-	TRBJ1-3	TRBV4-3	-	TGCGCCAGCAGCCAAGAACAGGGCTCTGGAAACACCATATATTTT	CASSQEQGSGNTIYF
-	TRBJ1-5	TRBV28	-	TGTGCCAGCAGGGATCAGGGTTTTGGGGGCAATCAGCCCCAGCATTTT	CASRDQGFGGNQPQHF
-	TRBJ2-3	TRBV5-8	TRBD2	TGTGCCAGCAGCTTGGCCCGACTAGGCGGGGGGTTGGGCGGCACAGATACGCAGTATTTT	CASSLARLGGGLGGTDTQYF
-	TRBJ2-7	TRBV5-1	TRBD2	TGCGCCAGCAGCATTACCGGGACTAGCGGGGGCGCCTACGAGCAGTACTTC	CASSITGTSGGAYEQYF
-	TRBJ2-7	TRBV7-2	TRBD2	TGTGCCAGCAGCGTTCGTAGAGCGGGGGGTTCGTACGAGCAGTACTTC	CASSVRRAGGSYEQYF
-	TRBJ1-6	TRBV7-9	TRBD1	TGTGCCAGCAGTTCTCCGAAGGCCCAGGGGGGTTCACCCCTCCACTTT	CASSSPKAQGGSPLHF
few	TRBJ2-7	TRBV7-8	-	TGTGCCAGCAGCCTCGACAAAGGGCCCAACGAGCAGTACTTC	CASSLDKGPNEQYF
-	TRBJ1-1	TRBV2	-	TGTGCCAGCAGTAACGGGGCATTTGAAGCTTTCTTT	CASSNGAFEAFF
-	TRBJ2-3	TRBV7-9	TRBD1	TGTGCCAGCAGCGGTGTTGACAGGGAGACCCAGGATACGCAGTATTTT	CASSGVDRETQDTQYF
once	TRBJ1-6	TRBV23-1	TRBD1	TGCGCCAGCAGTCAGCCACCGGGACAGGGGATTCTTACTAATTCACCCCTCCACTTT	CASSQPPGQGILTNSPLHF
-	TRBJ1-5	TRBV5-5	TRBD1	TGTGCCAGCAGCTCTGAGGGGGCCCCTAGCAATCAGCCCCAGCATTTT	CASSSEGAPSNQPQHF
-	TRBJ1-1	TRBV27	-	TGTGCCAGCAGTCAGTTTTTTATGAACACTGAAGCTTTCTTT	CASSQFFMNTEAFF
-	TRBJ1-4	TRBV5-5	-	TGTGCCAGCAGCCCGGACCCCTCTAATGAAAAACTGTTTTTT	CASSPDPSNEKLFF
once	TRBJ2-7	TRBV9	-	TGTGCCAGCAGCGTAGCTGGGGACGGTACCTACGAGCAGTACTTC	CASSVAGDGTYEQYF
-	TRBJ2-7	TRBV2	-	TGTGCCAGCAGTGAAGACCTTCGTGGCGAGCAGTACTTC	CASSEDLRGEQYF
-	TRBJ1-1	TRBV30	TRBD1	TGTGCCTGGAAACAGGGGGCGCGTACTGAAGCTTTCTTT	CAWKQGARTEAFF